This T cell receptor beta chain was identified during a study of graft-versus-host responses after intestinal transplantation. Looking at the study overall: Once they had received anti-thymocyte globulin induction, all recipients took tacrolimus and steroids for around 3 years.

Method: immunoSEQ multiplex PCR; TCRdb's copy keeps in-frame clones and lacks some. The sample contains around 50,000 clones, approximately 84% of which appear only once. Details on this clone: The antigen is unknown.

The trim removed 7 bases at V and 7 bases at J, leaving 8 bases unmatched. Germline values: CDR1 WNHNN, CDR2 SYGVQD (reference sequence). CDR3 size: 15 residues. Whole-study results and caveats: When patients had graft-donor T cell macrochimerism, their allografts held high graft-versus-host to host-versus-graft clonal ratios.

This TCR was sampled from a human donor who was the organ donor for an intestinal transplant. The rearrangement uses TRBV10-1 and TRBJ1-5; 12 bases are shared with TRBD1. Material: unstimulated CD4+ T cells sorted from spleen or lymph node cells, obtained before transplant. For the CDR3, the DNA is TGCGCCAGCACTCCGGGACAGGGGGCTCGGCAGCCCCAGCATTTT. This gives the protein CASTPGQGARQPQHF.